What follows are 9 T cell receptor beta chains derived from one specimen sequenced in a study of regulatory T cells in long-lasting Graves disease. Time point in this sample: newly diagnosed GD, antithyroid drugs for less than 3 months. PBMC-derived RNA was used for the TCR library. In building TCR beta libraries, iRepertoire HTBI primers were used together with Arm-PCR of CDR3 regions. TCRdb recomputed calls from the multiplex PCR reads with MiXCR, one row per CDR3 protein. The repertoire holds 530,000 or so distinct CDR3 sequences, with approximately 15% as singletons. Another study also made use of these data, one on T cells in Graves' hyperthyroidism and ophthalmopathy.

The sequenced sample was peripheral blood mononuclear cells (PBMCs), obtained at new diagnosis, from a patient treated with antithyroid drugs. These TCRs come from a young man with Graves disease.

This clonotype was detected ten times or more. The genes are TRBV20-1 and TRBJ2-3, with TRBD2 identical over 10 bases. V lost 3 bases and J lost 2; bases outside the gene matches: 5. The CDR3 length is 15 residues. Germline lookup yields CDR1 DFQATT and CDR2 SNEGSKA (reference sequence). The CDR3: CSASLAGEPTDTQYF. The CDR3 DNA reads as TGCAGTGCTAGTCTAGCGGGAGAACCCACAGATACGCAGTATTTT.

The sample holds many counts of this clonotype. The chain has TRBV5-1 and TRBJ2-1; D unclear. This CDR3 contains 12 residues. Trimming cost V 4 bases and J 5 bases, with 7 bases left between them. The germline CDR1 and CDR2 sequences are SGHRS and YFSETQ. CDR3 amino acids: CASSDLHNEQFF. For the CDR3, the DNA is TGCGCCAGCAGCGACTTACACAATGAGCAGTTCTTC.

This clonotype was counted at least ten times. This chain connects TRBV30 to TRBJ2-5; 7 nucleotides line up with TRBD1. Per the germline V gene, CDR1 is GTSNPN and CDR2 is SVGIG (reference sequence). This CDR3 contains 12 residues. After removal of 1 base from V and 7 bases from J, the junction contained 3 bases not matched to a gene. CDR3 region: CAWSDRTGTQYF. The CDR3, as DNA: TGTGCCTGGAGTGACCGGACAGGGACCCAGTACTTC.

This clonotype was counted at least ten times. This chain uses TRBV12-3 or TRBV12-4 with TRBJ2-7, with 7 bases matching TRBD1. V lost 7 bases, J lost 3 bases, and 9 bases stayed unmatched. This CDR3 has 14 amino acids. CDR3: CASTRTGGDYEQYF. Written as DNA, the CDR3 is TGTGCCAGCACCCGGACAGGAGGTGACTACGAGCAGTACTTC.

At least ten counts were recorded for this clonotype. The rearrangement uses TRBV7-9 and TRBJ1-1, with TRBD1 matching over 11 bases. V lost 5 bases, J lost 11 bases, and 7 bases stayed unmatched. Germline CDR1 reads SEHNR; CDR2 reads FQNEAQ (reference sequence). This CDR3 is built from 13 residues. The CDR3 protein is CASSRGQGAPAFF. In DNA, the CDR3 is TGTGCCAGCAGCAGAGGACAGGGGGCACCCGCTTTCTTT.

The CDR3 region has the DNA TGCAGCGGGACCGCGAACACCGGGGAGCTGTTTTTT. Its translation is CSGTANTGELFF. The J gene is TRBJ2-2, the V gene TRBV29-1; no clear D. V lost 7 bases and J 0 bases, leaving 6 bases between the germline ends. CDR1 and CDR2 (germline): SQVTM, ANQGSEA. The CDR3 consists of 12 residues.

For the CDR3, the DNA is TGCAGCGTTGAGTGGGACAGGGGGCAAGAGACCCAGTACTTC. Amino acids: CSVEWDRGQETQYF. V gene TRBV29-1 combines with J gene TRBJ2-5; 11 positions agree with TRBD1. V gave up 3 bases and J gave up 2 bases; unmatched junction bases: 2. CDR1 is SQVTM and CDR2 is ANQGSEA in the germline V gene. This CDR3 spans 14 amino acids.

The chain uses TRBV5-1 and TRBJ1-1, with 7 bases matching TRBD1. The J segment lost 7 bases and the V segment lost 3 bases, leaving 9 bases of the junction unmatched. Germline CDR1 SGHRS, CDR2 YFSETQ. CDR3 length equals 14 residues. For the CDR3, the DNA is TGCGCCAGCAGCTGGGCCGGGACAGAGGATGAAGCTTTCTTT. Translating gives CASSWAGTEDEAFF.

The chain joins TRBV6-4 to TRBJ2-7; TRBD2 aligns across 7 bases. V lost 9 bases and J lost 3; bases outside the gene matches: 20. The CDR3 runs to 17 residues. Germline loops: CDR1 MRHNA, CDR2 SNTAGT. CDR3 nucleotide sequence: TGTGCCAGATATTGGCCCCCGTTGCGGGAGACCCTCTACGAGCAGTACTTC. Amino acid sequence: CARYWPPLRETLYEQYF.